The source of this T cell receptor (beta chain) is a study of blood T cells in healthy people across ages. The wider study: Per two T cells, about one barcoded beta molecule was captured through template switching. Study-level points and caveats: Correlation between TCR beta diversity and naive T cell percentage was strong. Greater diversity and more naive CD4+ cells were seen in long-lived donors than in aged donors.

A second about 6 to 12 cycle PCR used barcoded and J-beta primers. TCRdb ran MiXCR on the 5' RACE reads and lists one entry per CDR3 protein. This sample carries fewer than 700,000 distinct CDR3 sequences, around half of them seen once, and the ten largest clones take roughly 24%. V lost 2 bases to trimming and J lost 0 bases, with 8 bases between them. The CDR3 totals 14 residues. Germline CDR1 GTSNPN, CDR2 SVGIG (reference sequence). Turning to this clonotype: Its antigen is undetermined.

Sequencing was carried out using blood. The sequence derives from an older man in good health. V gene TRBV30 combines with J gene TRBJ2-1; D remains ambiguous. The CDR3 region is CAWSRYNSYNEQFF. The CDR3 region has the DNA TGTGCCTGGAGTAGGTATAACTCCTACAATGAGCAGTTCTTC.